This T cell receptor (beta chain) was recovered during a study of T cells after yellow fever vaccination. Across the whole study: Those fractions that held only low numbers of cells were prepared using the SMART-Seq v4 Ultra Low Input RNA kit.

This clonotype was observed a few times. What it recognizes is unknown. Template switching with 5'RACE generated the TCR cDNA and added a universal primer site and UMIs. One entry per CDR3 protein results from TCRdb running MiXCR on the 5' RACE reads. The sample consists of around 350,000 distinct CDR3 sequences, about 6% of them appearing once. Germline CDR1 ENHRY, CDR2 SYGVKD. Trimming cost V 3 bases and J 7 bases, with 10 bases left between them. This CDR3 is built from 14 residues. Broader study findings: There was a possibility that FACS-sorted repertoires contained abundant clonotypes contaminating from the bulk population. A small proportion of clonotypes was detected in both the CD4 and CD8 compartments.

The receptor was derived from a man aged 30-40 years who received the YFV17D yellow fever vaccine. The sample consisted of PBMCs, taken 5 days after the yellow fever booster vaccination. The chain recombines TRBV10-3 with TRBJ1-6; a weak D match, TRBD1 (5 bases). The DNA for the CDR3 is TGTGCCATCAGTGAAAGGCAGGGCAATTCACCCCTCCACTTT. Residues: CAISERQGNSPLHF.